Shown below are 18 T cell receptor beta chains from a single sample sequenced in a study of identical twins. TCRdb used MiXCR to reprocess the 5' RACE reads, holding one entry per CDR3 protein. The sample has about 530,000 distinct CDR3 sequences; 20% to 25% are singletons. The sample also formed part of further work on yellow fever vaccine responses in identical twins.

Sequenced: CD4+ T cells sorted from blood. These receptors were obtained from a woman under 30 in good health.

The chain combines TRBV10-3 with TRBJ2-1, with D unresolved. The CDR3 spans 11 residues. The V end lost 6 bases, the J end lost 8 bases, and 8 bases lay between the germline ends. The V gene's germline CDR1 is ENHRY and CDR2 SYGVKD. This chain's CDR3 is CAISSVDEQFF. The DNA of the CDR3 is TGTGCCATCAGCAGTGTGGATGAGCAGTTCTTC.

This clonotype was counted only a few times. J is TRBJ1-1 and V is TRBV20-1; the D is unclear. This CDR3 has 12 amino acids. Per germline, CDR1 DFQATT and CDR2 SNEGSKA (reference sequence). Trimming pared 5 bases from V and 1 base from J, leaving 8 bases between. CDR3: CSAVTPNTEAFF. In nucleotides, the CDR3 is TGCAGTGCTGTTACACCGAACACTGAAGCTTTCTTT.

This clonotype was picked up one time. The genes are TRBV20-1 and TRBJ2-7; D not certain. V was shortened by 2 bases and J by 4 bases, with 12 bases between the two germline ends. In germline, CDR1 is DFQATT, CDR2 SNEGSKA (reference sequence). This CDR3 spans 13 amino acids. The CDR3 loop reads CSARRPSAYEQYF. CDR3 DNA sequence: TGCAGTGCTAGACGACCCTCCGCTTACGAGCAGTACTTC.

Only one count was recorded for this clonotype. The genes are TRBV20-1 and TRBJ2-7; TRBD2 aligns across 9 bases. CDR1 is DFQATT, CDR2 SNEGSKA, per germline (reference sequence). The CDR3 is made up of 16 amino acids. After removal of 0 bases from V and 1 base from J, the junction contained 7 bases not matched to a gene. The CDR3 coding sequence is TGCAGTGCTAGAGATCTAGCGGGACAACTTTCCTACGAGCAGTACTTC. Encoded protein: CSARDLAGQLSYEQYF.

This chain uses TRBV27 with TRBJ2-2; 7 nucleotides match TRBD2. Germline values: CDR1 MNHEY, CDR2 SMNVEV (reference sequence). This CDR3 comprises 16 residues. V gave up 6 bases and J gave up 2 bases; unmatched junction bases: 9. As DNA, the CDR3 is TGTGCCAGCAGCTCCTCCGGGACTACTAACACCGGGGAGCTGTTTTTT. Amino acids: CASSSSGTTNTGELFF.

This rearrangement joins TRBV2 to TRBJ2-7; D remains unclear. The CDR3 loop spans 13 amino acids. In germline, CDR1 is SNHLY, CDR2 FYNNEI. V was shortened by 6 bases and J by 3 bases, with 12 bases between the two germline ends. The CDR3 protein is CASRTTVGYEQYF. The CDR3 DNA reads as TGTGCCAGCAGGACAACAGTAGGCTACGAGCAGTACTTC.

The chain couples TRBV20-1 to TRBJ2-1; 14 positions agree with TRBD2. The length of the CDR3 is 20 residues. Trimming at V came to 6 bases and at J to 4 bases, leaving 20 bases not matched to a gene. Germline V CDR1 and CDR2: DFQATT, SNEGSKA (reference sequence). CDR3 in DNA: TGCAGTGCCCCGAGGGGACTAGCGGGAGTTTTCGGGAAGGGGTACAATGAGCAGTTCTTC. Amino acids: CSAPRGLAGVFGKGYNEQFF.

A few counts support this clonotype. The gene calls are TRBV10-3 and TRBJ2-7, with 7 bases matching TRBD1. V lost 4 bases, J lost 3 bases, and 6 bases stayed unmatched. This CDR3 region has 14 residues. The germline CDR1 and CDR2 sequences are ENHRY and SYGVKD. CDR3 nucleotides: TGTGCCATCAGTGGGGGGACAGATCGCTACGAGCAGTACGTC. Translation gives CAISGGTDRYEQYV.

CDR3 nucleotides: TGTGCCAGCAGTCACGGACAGATTAGCTATGGCTACACCTTC. Protein sequence: CASSHGQISYGYTF. The chain links TRBV28 to TRBJ1-2, with D maybe TRBD1 (6 bases). Trimming took 5 bases from V and 4 from J, leaving 14 bases between them. From germline, CDR1 is MDHEN and CDR2 SYDVKM. CDR3 size: 14 residues.

V and J are TRBV10-3 and TRBJ2-1; D not resolved. CDR1 ENHRY and CDR2 SYGVKD come from the germline V gene. Deletions cut 0 bases from V and 10 bases from J, with 10 bases between. The CDR3 sequence is 13 residues long. The CDR3 protein is CAISESKVEEQFF. CDR3 DNA: TGTGCCATCAGTGAGTCGAAAGTGGAAGAGCAGTTCTTC.

This clonotype was counted between two and nine times. The rearrangement links TRBV20-1 to TRBJ2-7; weak D call: TRBD1 (6 bases). The ends were cut back, 0 bases at V and 0 bases at J, with 6 bases in the middle. The germline gives CDR1 DFQATT, CDR2 SNEGSKA (reference sequence). CDR3 size: 13 residues. DNA for the CDR3: TGCAGTGCTAGAGAGGGGGCCTCCTACGAGCAGTACTTC. This translates into CSAREGASYEQYF.

This clonotype has more than one count but fewer than ten. This rearrangement joins TRBV2 to TRBJ1-4, with a tentative D call TRBD1 (6 bases). The V and J ends lost 7 bases and 8 bases respectively, with 11 bases between them. The CDR3 consists of 12 residues. Germline CDR1 SNHLY, CDR2 FYNNEI. This CDR3 is CASTGVGEKLFF. For the CDR3, the DNA is TGTGCCAGCACAGGGGTAGGGGAAAAACTGTTTTTT.

This clonotype was seen a few times. The chain uses TRBV6-1 and TRBJ2-2; 8 bases map to TRBD2. Trimming at V came to 6 bases and at J to 3 bases, leaving 6 bases not matched to a gene. CDR1 is MNHNS and CDR2 is SASEGT in the germline V gene. CDR3 length: 15 residues. The CDR3 region has the DNA TGTGCCAGCAGGGGCCAGCGGGGGCACACCGGGGAGCTGTTTTTT. It specifies CASRGQRGHTGELFF.

The chain joins TRBV7-9 to TRBJ2-3, with D unresolved. The V end was cut by 5 bases, the J end by 11 bases, with 11 bases between. The CDR3 is 11 residues long. CDR1 and CDR2 from the germline V gene are SEHNR and FQNEAQ (reference sequence). CDR3 region: CASSTQIMQYF. Written as DNA, the CDR3 is TGTGCCAGCAGCACCCAGATAATGCAGTATTTT.

The table lists this clonotype with many counts. The V and J genes are TRBV5-1 and TRBJ2-3; TRBD2 might be the D (5 bases). CDR3 length equals 13 residues. The V gene's germline CDR1 is SGHRS and CDR2 YFSETQ. V was clipped by 5 bases and J by 0 bases, with 7 bases between them. Written as DNA, the CDR3 is TGCGCCAGCAGAAGGGAGAGCACAGATACGCAGTATTTT. Protein product: CASRRESTDTQYF.

This clonotype was observed many times. The V and J genes are TRBV28 and TRBJ2-1, with D tentatively TRBD2 (6 bases). The V and J ends lost 2 bases and 2 bases respectively, with 16 bases between them. Germline lookup yields CDR1 MDHEN and CDR2 SYDVKM. CDR3 size: 17 residues. DNA of the CDR3: TGTGCCAGCAGTTTAACCTGGAGGGAGTTGCCCTACAATGAGCAGTTCTTC. Translated, it gives CASSLTWRELPYNEQFF.

V usage is TRBV6-1 and J usage is TRBJ2-7; TRBD1 aligns across 10 bases. V trimming: 7 bases; J trimming: 3 bases; junction bases outside the gene matches: 6. Germline V gene sequence: CDR1 MNHNS, CDR2 SASEGT. The CDR3 extends over 14 amino acids. For the CDR3, the DNA is TGTGCCAGCAAGAGGGGGACAGGGGACTACGAGCAGTACTTC. Protein product: CASKRGTGDYEQYF.

The chain employs TRBV10-1 and TRBJ2-1; no definite D call. V gave up 6 bases and J gave up 0 bases, with 6 bases separating them. The CDR3 is 13 residues long. The V gene's germline CDR1 is WNHNN and CDR2 SYGVQD (reference sequence). This CDR3 is CASSMISYNEQFF. DNA of the CDR3: TGCGCCAGCAGCATGATCTCCTACAATGAGCAGTTCTTC.